These 26 T cell receptor beta chains were all obtained from the same sample, sequenced in a study of blood T cell repertoires in COVID-19. Using immunoSEQ multiplex PCR, the repertoire was profiled, and TCRdb retains in-frame clones only, with some absent. The profile shows 70,000 to 90,000 clones, roughly four fifths of them singletons. The specimen sequenced was peripheral blood. The source is a woman older than 75 with acute or convalescent COVID-19.

The V gene is TRBV5-4, the J gene TRBJ2-1, with D maybe TRBD2 (5 bases). Trimming left V 4 bases short and J 3 bases short, with 17 bases between. Per the germline V gene, CDR1 is SGHNT and CDR2 is YYREEE (reference sequence). The CDR3 runs 16 residues. The CDR3 loop reads CASSPGRGTGYNEQFF. The CDR3 DNA is TGTGCCAGCAGCCCCGGTCGGGGAACGGGCTACAATGAGCAGTTCTTC.

This rearrangement joins TRBV20-1 to TRBJ1-4; a weak D match, TRBD1 (5 bases). This CDR3 is 15 amino acids long. CDR1 is DFQATT and CDR2 is SNEGSKA in the germline V gene (reference sequence). Trimming pared 3 bases from V and 0 bases from J, leaving 11 bases between. For the CDR3, the DNA is TGCAGTGCTAGTTGGGGGGACGCAACTAATGAAAAACTGTTTTTT. Its translation is CSASWGDATNEKLFF.

CDR3 amino acids: CASSQLTSGDYNEQFF. Written as DNA, the CDR3 is TGTGCCAGCAGCCAATTGACTAGCGGGGACTACAATGAGCAGTTCTTC. J is TRBJ2-1 and V is TRBV3-1 (or the pseudogene TRBV3-2); 11 positions match TRBD2. The CDR3 runs 16 residues. The V gene's germline CDR1 is LGHDT and CDR2 YNNKEL (reference sequence). J lost 3 bases, V lost 2 bases, and 3 bases had no gene match.

This clone came up once. This chain joins TRBV5-6 and TRBJ1-2, with 7 bases fitting TRBD1. Germline V lookup: CDR1 SGHDT, CDR2 YYEEEE. This CDR3 is 14 amino acids long. Trimming cost V 5 bases and J 4 bases; bases outside gene matches: 8. The CDR3 coding sequence is TGTGCCAGCAGTCACGGGACAGCAGCCTATGGCTACACCTTC. It yields the protein CASSHGTAAYGYTF.

This clone came up a few times. The chain is built from TRBV5-4 and TRBJ1-4, with 9 bases matching TRBD1. V shed 3 bases, J shed 7 bases, and the junction held 13 bases outside the gene matches. The CDR3 consists of 17 residues. Germline CDR1 SGHNT, CDR2 YYREEE (reference sequence). The CDR3 is CASSSKSAGQGSEKLFF. CDR3 nucleotides: TGTGCCAGCAGCTCGAAGAGTGCGGGACAGGGTAGTGAAAAACTGTTTTTT.

V is TRBV3-1 (or the pseudogene TRBV3-2) and J is TRBJ1-2; perhaps TRBD1 as D (6 bases). The germline gives CDR1 LGHDT, CDR2 YNNKEL (reference sequence). This CDR3 is 14 amino acids long. Trimming took off 0 bases at V and 6 bases at J, with 11 bases between the two ends. The CDR3 nucleotides read TGTGCCAGCAGCCAAGACGAGGGGGTCGATGGCTACACCTTC. As protein: CASSQDEGVDGYTF.

The CDR3 DNA follows: TGTGCCAGCAGCCAATCCACGGGACAGGGGAATCAGCCCCAGCATTTT. It encodes CASSQSTGQGNQPQHF. V is TRBV3-1 (or the pseudogene TRBV3-2) and J is TRBJ1-5; TRBD1 matches 10 bases. The germline V gene encodes CDR1 LGHDT and CDR2 YNNKEL (reference sequence). The CDR3 loop spans 16 amino acids. V lost 2 bases, J lost 4 bases, and 5 bases stayed unmatched.

This chain links TRBV7-8 with TRBJ2-2; possible D gene TRBD2, 5 bases. Germline V CDR1 and CDR2: SGHVS, FQNEAQ. CDR3 length: 18 residues. V lost 1 base and J lost 0, with 15 bases in between. CDR3 protein: CASSLGGGVLANTGELFF. In DNA form, the CDR3 reads TGTGCCAGCAGCTTAGGAGGAGGAGTACTCGCGAACACCGGGGAGCTGTTTTTT.

V usage is TRBV3-1 (or the pseudogene TRBV3-2) and J usage is TRBJ2-7; 7 bases line up with TRBD2. This CDR3 spans 13 amino acids. With V trimmed by 0 bases and J by 10 bases, 6 bases remained unmatched. Germline-derived CDR1 and CDR2 are LGHDT and YNNKEL (reference sequence). The CDR3 loop is CASSQDRGDGQYF. Here the CDR3 DNA reads TGTGCCAGCAGCCAAGATCGGGGGGACGGACAGTACTTC.

V is TRBV15 and J is TRBJ1-4; the match to TRBD1 covers 9 bases. Germline-derived CDR1 and CDR2 are LNHNV and YYDKDF (reference sequence). With 5 bases clipped from V and 6 bases from J, the junction kept 10 bases outside the gene matches. The CDR3 contains 16 residues. The chain's CDR3 is CATSSRSQGADEKLFF. The CDR3 bases are TGTGCCACCAGCTCCCGCTCACAGGGGGCAGATGAAAAACTGTTTTTT. The variable domain in full, with the rest retrieved from reference TRBV15 and TRBJ1-4, is DAMVIQNPRYQVTQFGKPVTLSCSQTLNHNVMYWYQQKSSQAPKLLFHYYDKDFNNEADTPDNFQSRRPNTSFCFLDIRSPGLGDTAMYLCATSSRSQGADEKLFFGSGTQLSVL.

The genes are TRBV6-5 and TRBJ1-2; D gene ambiguous. V was cut by 5 bases and J by 3 bases, with 10 bases left in between. The germline CDR1 and CDR2 sequences are MNHEY and SVGAGI. The CDR3 is 13 amino acids. In nucleotides, the CDR3 is TGTGCCAGCAGTCGCACAGACCACTATGGCTACACCTTC. As protein: CASSRTDHYGYTF.

This clone was seen a handful of times. The chain combines TRBV19 with TRBJ2-2; possible D gene TRBD2, 5 bases. CDR1 and CDR2 from the germline V gene are LNHDA and SQIVND (reference sequence). V lost 4 bases and J 7 bases, leaving 25 bases between the germline ends. This CDR3 spans 18 amino acids. The CDR3 bases are TGTGCCAGTAGTACGCGACCGCTCGGGATCCCCAATCTCGGGGAGCTGTTTTTT. Translated: CASSTRPLGIPNLGELFF.

The chain links TRBV28 to TRBJ1-5; 7 bases are a match to TRBD1. Trimming cost V 3 bases and J 2 bases; bases outside gene matches: 7. The CDR3 totals 16 residues. The germline V gene encodes CDR1 MDHEN and CDR2 SYDVKM. CDR3 nucleotide sequence: TGTGCCAGCAGTTTGGGACAGCCCCTCGGCAATCAGCCCCAGCATTTT. Protein product: CASSLGQPLGNQPQHF. Looking up the rest from reference TRBV28 and TRBJ1-5 gives the full variable domain: DVKVTQSSRYLVKRTGEKVFLECVQDMDHENMFWYRQDPGLGLRLIYFSYDVKMKEKGDIPEGYSVSREKKERFSLILESASTNQTSMYLCASSLGQPLGNQPQHFGDGTRLSIL.

The genes are TRBV7-9 and TRBJ1-1; TRBD1 is a possible D gene (5 bases). This CDR3 region has 13 residues. The V and J ends lost 11 bases and 0 bases respectively, with 13 bases between them. Germline loops: CDR1 SEHNR, CDR2 FQNEAQ (reference sequence). CDR3 DNA: TGTGCCGGGCGGGGGTTAATGAACACTGAAGCTTTCTTT. Translating it yields CAGRGLMNTEAFF.

The chain combines TRBV2 with TRBJ1-5; D may be TRBD1 (6 bases). With 7 bases removed from V and 7 bases from J, the gap between germline ends came to 11 bases. The CDR3 is made up of 12 amino acids. Germline loops: CDR1 SNHLY, CDR2 FYNNEI. The CDR3 sequence: CASTQGYQPQHF. The CDR3 nucleotides read TGTGCCAGCACTCAGGGGTACCAGCCCCAGCATTTT. The whole variable domain, remainder taken from reference TRBV2 and TRBJ1-5, is EPEVTQTPSHQVTQMGQEVILRCVPISNHLYFYWYRQILGQKVEFLVSFYNNEISEKSEIFDDQFSVERPDGSNFTLKIRSTKLEDSAMYFCASTQGYQPQHFGDGTRLSIL.

This clone was seen once. The V and J genes are TRBV5-1 and TRBJ1-3; the D is unclear. The V gene's germline CDR1 is SGHRS and CDR2 YFSETQ. V was cut by 0 bases and J by 3 bases, with 4 bases left in between. The CDR3 runs 13 residues. CDR3 coding DNA: TGCGCCAGCAGCTTGGACAGTGGAAACACCATATATTTT. Translation gives CASSLDSGNTIYF.

The rearrangement links TRBV5-6 to TRBJ1-1, with D maybe TRBD1 (6 bases). Germline V gene lookup returns CDR1 SGHDT and CDR2 YYEEEE. Trimming pared 2 bases from V and 2 bases from J, leaving 13 bases between. The CDR3 covers 15 residues. CDR3 in amino acids: CASSLPQGRNTEAFF. CDR3 in DNA: TGTGCCAGCAGCTTACCACAGGGCCGTAACACTGAAGCTTTCTTT. The complete variable domain, with remaining parts taken from reference TRBV5-6 and TRBJ1-1, reads DAGVTQSPTHLIKTRGQQVTLRCSPKSGHDTVSWYQQALGQGPQFIFQYYEEEERQRGNFPDRFSGHQFPNYSSELNVNALLLGDSALYLCASSLPQGRNTEAFFGQGTRLTVV.

The chain has TRBV2 and TRBJ1-1; D not certain. CDR3 length equals 14 residues. Between the trimmed V and J ends, which lost 4 bases and 2 bases, there was a span of 11 bases. The germline CDR1 and CDR2 sequences are SNHLY and FYNNEI. The CDR3 nucleotides read TGTGCCAGCAGTGTCCACAGCTCTAACACTGAAGCTTTCTTT. Translation: CASSVHSSNTEAFF.

This clone occurred a few times. The chain recombines TRBV29-1 with TRBJ2-3; perhaps TRBD2 as D (6 bases). V lost 6 bases and J 8 bases, leaving 18 bases between the germline ends. CDR3 length: 13 amino acids. Germline V lookup: CDR1 SQVTM, CDR2 ANQGSEA. The CDR3 coding sequence is TGCAGCGTCGGATCCGGGAGTGGGGGTACGCAGTATTTT. Translation: CSVGSGSGGTQYF.

A few counts support this clone. The rearrangement uses TRBV5-1 and TRBJ1-2, with a possible D match to TRBD1 (6 bases). Germline CDR1 is SGHRS and CDR2 is YFSETQ. Trimming pared 2 bases from V and 4 bases from J, leaving 6 bases between. The CDR3 sequence is 12 residues long. CDR3: CASSLGGYGYTF. Here the CDR3 DNA reads TGCGCCAGCAGCTTAGGGGGCTATGGCTACACCTTC.

The chain joins TRBV15 to TRBJ2-5; 7 positions agree with TRBD2. V shed 1 base and J 5 bases; nucleotides not matched to a gene: 7. From germline, CDR1 is LNHNV and CDR2 YYDKDF (reference sequence). The CDR3 sequence is 15 residues long. The CDR3 region is CATSRAAGVGETQYF. The CDR3 bases are TGTGCCACCAGCAGAGCGGCGGGAGTGGGGGAGACCCAGTACTTC.

This clone showed up just once. The chain carries TRBV5-5 and TRBJ2-1; D call uncertain. The germline V gene encodes CDR1 SGHKS and CDR2 YYEKEE (reference sequence). This CDR3 has 12 residues. V was cut by 4 bases and J by 5 bases, with 7 bases left in between. The CDR3 spells CASSLSDNEQFF. The CDR3 bases are TGTGCCAGCAGCCTGTCGGACAATGAGCAGTTCTTC. Full variable domain (remainder filled in from reference TRBV5-5 and TRBJ2-1): DAGVTQSPTHLIKTRGQQVTLRCSPISGHKSVSWYQQVLGQGPQFIFQYYEKEERGRGNFPDRFSARQFPNYSSELNVNALLLGDSALYLCASSLSDNEQFFGPGTRLTVL.

CDR3 in DNA: TGTGCCAGTAGGCAGGGGGCCGGGAATTCACCCCTCCACTTT. It is translated as CASRQGAGNSPLHF. V is TRBV19 and J is TRBJ1-6; 8 nucleotides align to TRBD1. The CDR3 covers 14 residues. Germline loops: CDR1 LNHDA, CDR2 SQIVND (reference sequence). Trimming cost V 6 bases and J 7 bases; bases outside gene matches: 5.

The chain combines TRBV3-1 (or the pseudogene TRBV3-2) with TRBJ1-6, with D unclear. The CDR3 is 12 residues long. With 1 base removed from V and 8 bases from J, the gap between germline ends came to 3 bases. The germline gives CDR1 LGHDT, CDR2 YNNKEL (reference sequence). The DNA of the CDR3 is TGTGCCAGCAGCCAAGCGGATTCACCCCTCCACTTT. This sequence encodes CASSQADSPLHF.

V gene TRBV5-6 combines with J gene TRBJ2-6; perhaps TRBD1 as D (5 bases). Trimming took 0 bases from V and 4 from J, leaving 11 bases between them. This CDR3 has 16 amino acids. Germline-derived CDR1 and CDR2 are SGHDT and YYEEEE. Here the CDR3 reads CASSLGIGVGANVLTF. The CDR3 nucleotides read TGTGCCAGCAGCTTGGGAATAGGGGTCGGGGCCAACGTCCTGACTTTC.

The V gene is TRBV24-1, the J gene TRBJ2-1, with 9 bases that match TRBD2. This CDR3 has 18 residues. The V segment lost 0 bases and the J segment 3 bases; nucleotides outside the gene matches: 8. CDR1 is KGHDR, CDR2 SFDVKD, per germline. The CDR3 DNA is TGTGCCACCAGTGATTTGCCCAGTGAGCGGGAGGACTACAATGAGCAGTTCTTC. Protein: CATSDLPSEREDYNEQFF.